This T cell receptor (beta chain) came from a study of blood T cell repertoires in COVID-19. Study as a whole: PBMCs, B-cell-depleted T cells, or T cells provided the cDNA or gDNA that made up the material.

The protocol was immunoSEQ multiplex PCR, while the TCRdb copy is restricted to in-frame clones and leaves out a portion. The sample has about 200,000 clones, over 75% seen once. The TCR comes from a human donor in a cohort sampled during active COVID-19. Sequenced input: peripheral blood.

CDR3 DNA sequence: TGTGCCAGCAGTTTCCGAGGGTTAGAGCCCCAGCATTTT. Its protein is CASSFRGLEPQHF. This chain connects TRBV27 to TRBJ1-5, with D unclear. The CDR3 is made up of 13 amino acids. Germline CDR1 is MNHEY and CDR2 is SMNVEV (reference sequence). Trimming cost V 3 bases and J 8 bases, with 11 bases left between them.